One and the same sample provided the 4 T cell receptor beta chains below, sequenced in a study of T cells in Graves' hyperthyroidism and ophthalmopathy (dated by TCRdb to about 2019). To prepare the library, multiplex PCR was applied. Sequenced using an Illumina HiSeq 2000. Amplification of TCR beta CDR3 regions was carried out from RNA transcripts. For the first round of RT-PCR on the TCR CDR3, the HTBI primer set was used together with the Qiagen OneStep RT-PCR kit. The public reads were reprocessed in TCRdb via fastp at Q25 and MiXCR, keeping in-frame beta chains. CDR3 protein sequences are deduplicated, and each keeps its most common genes and DNA. The table for this sample lists 550,000 to 600,000 distinct CDR3 sequences; more than 45% of them were counted only once. Around 17% of the sample lies in the top ten. The material sequenced was peripheral blood or thyroid tissue (not recorded which). The source of these receptors is an adult woman with Graves' disease, either hyperthyroidism or ophthalmopathy (not recorded which).

This clonotype was seen at least ten times. The rearrangement joins TRBV5-1 to TRBJ2-7; TRBD2 matches at 8 bases. Looked up from germline, CDR1 is SGHRS and CDR2 is YFSETQ. The CDR3 is 13 residues long. J was trimmed by 5 bases and V by 3 bases; bases with no gene match: 4. This chain's CDR3 is CASSSLTSDEQYF. CDR3 DNA: TGCGCCAGCAGCTCCCTGACTAGCGACGAGCAGTACTTC.

On this clonotype: Compared with germline, one end of the junction differs, possibly owing to a read error. The chain links TRBV5-1 to TRBJ2-7; D unresolved. The CDR3 has 10 residues. Germline assignment: CDR1 SGHRS and CDR2 YFSETQ. This CDR3 is CASSDRGQYF. The CDR3, as DNA: TGTGCCAGCAGCGACCGAGGGCAGTACTTC.

V usage is TRBV5-1 and J usage is TRBJ1-1, with no clear D. Germline V gene sequence: CDR1 SGHRS, CDR2 YFSETQ. The CDR3 covers 15 residues. The V and J ends lost 3 bases and 11 bases respectively, with 23 bases between them. The CDR3 nucleotides read TGCGCCAGCAGCTCAGCCGGTTATGGGCCAGTGGCTGCTTTCTTT. Translating gives CASSSAGYGPVAAFF. Variable domain in full (rest from reference TRBV5-1 and TRBJ1-1): KAGVTQTPRYLIKTRGQQVTLSCSPISGHRSVSWYQQTPGQGLQFLFEYFSETQRNKGNFPGRFSGRQFSNSRSEMNVSTLELGDSALYLCASSSAGYGPVAAFFGQGTRLTVV.

This chain links TRBV11-3 with TRBJ2-2, with 9 bases aligning to TRBD1. V shed 5 bases and J 5 bases; nucleotides not matched to a gene: 6. Germline loops: CDR1 SGHNT, CDR2 YENEEA. The CDR3 is 15 residues long. This CDR3 reads CASSGRQGGTGELFF. DNA for the CDR3: TGTGCCAGCAGCGGACGACAGGGGGGAACCGGGGAGCTGTTTTTT. The full variable domain, its missing parts supplied by reference TRBV11-3 and TRBJ2-2, is EAGVVQSPRYKIIEKKQPVAFWCNPISGHNTLYWYLQNLGQGPELLIRYENEEAVDDSQLPKDRFSAERLKGVDSTLKIQPAELGDSAVYLCASSGRQGGTGELFFGEGSRLTVL.